This paragraph covers one TCR beta chain sequence. Its antigen is not identified. Distinct nucleotide sequences in the sample also encode this CDR3. The sample is drawn from a study of shared clonotypes between healthy human individuals. Whole-study context: In total, the donors were two women and a few men aged 18 to 49. Study-wide results and limits: Having only a few donors restricted how much genetic and exposure-history diversity was captured.

Several immunoSEQ plates received, in even portions, the genomic DNA of each subset. Profiling relied on immunoSEQ multiplex PCR, and the TCRdb table lists in-frame clones only, not all of them. The repertoire holds about 960,000 clones, with approximately 76% as singletons. Between the trimmed V and J ends, which lost 2 bases and 5 bases, there was a span of 3 bases. Germline CDR1 LGHNT, CDR2 FRNRAP. The CDR3 length is 11 residues. The sample was memory CD4+ T cells sorted from blood. Subset specified: CD45RA-negative fraction. This chain uses TRBV12-5 with TRBJ2-5, with D uncertain. The TCR comes from a young man in good health. The CDR3 region is CASGLSETQYF. The CDR3 DNA follows: TGTGCTAGTGGTTTGTCCGAGACCCAGTACTTC.